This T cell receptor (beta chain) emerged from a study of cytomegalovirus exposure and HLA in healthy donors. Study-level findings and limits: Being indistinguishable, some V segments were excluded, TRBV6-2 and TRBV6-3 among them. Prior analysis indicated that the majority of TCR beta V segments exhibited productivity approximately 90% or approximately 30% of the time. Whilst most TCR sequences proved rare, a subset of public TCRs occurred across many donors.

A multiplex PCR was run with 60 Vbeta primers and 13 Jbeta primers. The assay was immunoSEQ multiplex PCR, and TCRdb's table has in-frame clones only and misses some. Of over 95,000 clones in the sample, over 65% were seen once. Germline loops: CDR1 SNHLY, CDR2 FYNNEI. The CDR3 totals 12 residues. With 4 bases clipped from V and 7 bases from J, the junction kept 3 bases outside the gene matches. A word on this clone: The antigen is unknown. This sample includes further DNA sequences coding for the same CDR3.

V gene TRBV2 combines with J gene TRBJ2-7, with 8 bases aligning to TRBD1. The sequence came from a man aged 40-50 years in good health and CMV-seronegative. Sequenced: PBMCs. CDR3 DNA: TGTGCCAGCAGTGGAACAGGGGGAGAGCAGTACTTC. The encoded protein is CASSGTGGEQYF.